Listed below are T cell receptor beta chains from one sample, sequenced in a study of blood T cell repertoires in COVID-19. Assay: immunoSEQ multiplex PCR; the TCRdb copy retains only in-frame clones and omits some. The repertoire holds about 29,000 clones, with around 82% as singletons. Specimen: peripheral blood. Receptors were obtained from a man older than 75 with active or convalescent COVID-19. Each CDR3 is given with its conserved first and last residue. The D gene is left open where the match is weak. Size tells how often a clone was seen (once, few, many) or the class of an expanded clone, and some rows leave it out.

d_call j_call clone_size v_call cdr3_aa cdr3_nt
TRBD1 TRBJ1-2 - TRBV7-9 CASSGTGISYTF TGTGCCAGCAGCGGGACAGGGATCAGCTACACCTTC
- TRBJ2-1 - TRBV27 CASSLSRNSYNEQFF TGTGCCAGCAGTTTAAGTAGAAACTCCTACAATGAGCAGTTCTTC
- TRBJ1-1 - TRBV6-4 CASSVSINTEAFF TGTGCCAGCAGTGTCTCAATTAATACTGAAGCTTTCTTT
- TRBJ2-7 - TRBV13 CASRPDRAYEQYF TGTGCCAGCAGGCCTGACAGAGCCTACGAGCAGTACTTC
- TRBJ1-1 - TRBV7-2 CASSSEGNTEAFF TGTGCCAGCAGCTCCGAGGGGAACACTGAAGCTTTCTTT
- TRBJ1-2 - TRBV23-1 CASKDDSHYGYTF TGCGCCAGTAAAGACGACAGCCACTATGGCTACACCTTC
TRBD1 TRBJ1-2 medium-sized TRBV7-2 CASSLERRDRVDGYTF TGTGCCAGCAGCTTAGAACGCCGGGACAGGGTCGATGGCTACACCTTC
- TRBJ1-1 few TRBV11-2 CASSWSDRGTEAFF TGTGCCAGCAGCTGGAGCGATAGAGGCACTGAAGCTTTCTTT
TRBD1 TRBJ2-7 - TRBV11-2 CASSLARSHRGEQYF TGTGCCAGCAGCTTAGCCCGGTCCCACAGGGGCGAGCAGTACTTC
- TRBJ1-6 few TRBV6-2/TRBV6-3 CASSLVGGNSPLHF TGTGCCAGCAGTCTTGTGGGAGGAAATTCACCCCTCCACTTT
- TRBJ1-1 - TRBV28 CASSLGRVQTMNTEAFF TGTGCCAGCAGTTTAGGCAGGGTCCAAACTATGAACACTGAAGCTTTCTTT
TRBD1 TRBJ2-7 - TRBV5-1 CASSSGQGVGYEQYF TGCGCCAGCAGCTCCGGACAGGGGGTAGGGTACGAGCAGTACTTC
TRBD1 TRBJ2-7 - TRBV27 CASSPEPRQGIYEQYF TGTGCCAGCAGTCCCGAGCCCCGACAGGGAATATACGAGCAGTACTTC
- TRBJ2-5 - TRBV2 CASSGSAGGETQYF TGTGCCAGCAGTGGTAGCGCGGGTGGGGAGACCCAGTACTTC
TRBD2 TRBJ2-1 - TRBV25-1 CASSEAGGDNEQFF TGTGCCAGCAGTGAGGCGGGGGGGGACAATGAGCAGTTCTTC
- TRBJ2-6 - TRBV7-9 CASSLGRGSGANVLTF TGTGCCAGCAGCTTAGGGAGGGGCTCTGGGGCCAACGTCCTGACTTTC
TRBD1 TRBJ1-1 - TRBV2 CASSRGQAAFF TGTGCCAGCAGTAGAGGACAGGCAGCTTTCTTT
- TRBJ2-1 - TRBV2 CASRVGSSYNEQFF TGTGCCAGCAGGGTCGGGAGCTCCTACAATGAGCAGTTCTTC
TRBD2 TRBJ2-3 - TRBV7-2 CASSPYLLAGGPPTDTQYF TGTGCCAGCAGCCCCTATTTACTAGCGGGAGGGCCTCCCACAGATACGCAGTATTTT
TRBD2 TRBJ2-3 - TRBV7-3 CASSLSGTSGDTQYF TGTGCCAGCAGCTTATCCGGGACTAGCGGGGATACGCAGTATTTT
- TRBJ1-2 - TRBV5-5 CASSLEEGRWGYTF TGTGCCAGCAGCTTGGAGGAGGGGAGATGGGGCTACACCTTC
TRBD2 TRBJ2-3 - TRBV19 CASSGSGASGHPSTDTQYF TGTGCCAGTAGTGGGTCGGGAGCTAGCGGGCATCCTAGCACAGATACGCAGTATTTT
TRBD2 TRBJ2-5 - TRBV2 CASAGGTQETQYF TGTGCCAGCGCCGGGGGGACCCAAGAGACCCAGTACTTC
TRBD2 TRBJ2-5 - TRBV10-3 CAISESASGGGLREYF TGTGCCATCAGTGAATCGGCTAGCGGGGGGGGACTTCGGGAGTACTTC
TRBD1 TRBJ2-1 - TRBV11-3 CASSSSGTGDYNEQFF TGTGCCAGCAGCTCCTCCGGGACAGGGGACTACAATGAGCAGTTCTTC
TRBD1 TRBJ2-1 few TRBV5-4 CASSWWTGGYNEQFF TGTGCCAGCAGCTGGTGGACAGGGGGCTACAATGAGCAGTTCTTC
- TRBJ1-1 - TRBV7-9 CASSLNLVEGNTEAFF TGTGCCAGCAGCTTAAACCTTGTAGAGGGGAACACTGAAGCTTTCTTT